The 8 T cell receptor beta chains below come from one sample, sequenced in a study of blood T cell repertoires in COVID-19. Sequenced by immunoSEQ multiplex PCR; TCRdb stores in-frame clones only, minus some. The sample lists about 670,000 clones, 85% to 90% occurring once. The sequenced material came from peripheral blood. These TCRs come from a woman aged 18-29 years with acute or convalescent COVID-19.

The chain carries TRBV4-1 and TRBJ1-6; 9 bases line up with TRBD1. Germline values: CDR1 MGHRA, CDR2 YSYEKL. The length of the CDR3 is 15 residues. Losses at the gene ends were 1 base for V and 7 bases for J; bases not matched to a gene: 2. Written as DNA, the CDR3 is TGCGCCAGCAGCCAAGGGGGGACAGGGAATTCACCCCTCCACTTT. The encoded protein is CASSQGGTGNSPLHF.

J is TRBJ1-4 and V is TRBV2, with a possible D match to TRBD1 (5 bases). Germline CDR1 and CDR2: SNHLY and FYNNEI. The CDR3 consists of 15 residues. Deletions cut 7 bases from V and 3 bases from J, with 15 bases between. DNA for the CDR3: TGTGCCAGCAAGCGACAATTGGGGCCTAATGAAAAACTGTTTTTT. It specifies CASKRQLGPNEKLFF.

This clone was counted a single time. The CDR3 coding sequence is TGTGCCAGCTCATTTGACAACCTACGGGATACGCAGTATTTT. This codes for CASSFDNLRDTQYF. The chain employs TRBV6-5 and TRBJ2-3; unclear D gene. The V gene's germline CDR1 is MNHEY and CDR2 SVGAGI. The ends were cut back, 8 bases at V and 6 bases at J, with 18 bases in the middle. The CDR3 is 14 residues long.

This chain uses TRBV12-5 with TRBJ2-2; TRBD1 agrees at 10 bases. The CDR3 has 16 amino acids. V was pared by 2 bases and J by 5 bases, with 5 bases of the junction left unmatched. Germline values: CDR1 LGHNT, CDR2 FRNRAP. Written as DNA, the CDR3 is TGTGCTAGTGGTTTGCCACGGACAGGGGGTACCGGGGAGCTGTTTTTT. Its protein is CASGLPRTGGTGELFF.

The chain recombines TRBV30 with TRBJ1-4; 8 bases line up with TRBD1. The CDR3 length is 13 residues. V gave up 3 bases and J gave up 17 bases; unmatched junction bases: 14. Germline V gene lookup returns CDR1 GTSNPN and CDR2 SVGIG (reference sequence). CDR3 nucleotides: TGTGCCTGGAGAATGTCGGGGACAGGTGAAAACTTTTTT. Protein sequence: CAWRMSGTGENFF.

About this clone itself: This same CDR3 is encoded by further DNA sequences in the sample. This sequence joins TRBV6-5 and TRBJ1-1; D gene unclear. CDR1 is MNHEY, CDR2 SVGAGI, per germline. This CDR3 has 14 residues. Deletions cut 0 bases from V and 1 base from J, with 6 bases between. CDR3 residues: CASSYSAGNTEAFF. DNA of the CDR3: TGTGCCAGCAGTTACTCGGCAGGGAACACTGAAGCTTTCTTT.

V usage is TRBV10-1 and J usage is TRBJ1-3; no clear D gene. V dropped 2 bases and J dropped 0 bases, with 5 bases sitting between them. The CDR3 length is 14 residues. Germline CDR1 reads WNHNN; CDR2 reads SYGVQD (reference sequence). The CDR3 reads CASSERDSGNTIYF. The CDR3 DNA reads TGCGCCAGCAGTGAGCGAGACTCTGGAAACACCATATATTTT.

The chain recombines TRBV7-2 with TRBJ2-1, with no clear D. The CDR3 is 12 amino acids. The V end was cut by 1 base, the J end by 8 bases, with 6 bases between. Per germline, CDR1 SGHTA and CDR2 FQGNSA. CDR3: CASSLGGYEQFF. Written as DNA, the CDR3 is TGTGCCAGCAGCTTAGGTGGCTATGAGCAGTTCTTC.